The clone carrying this T cell receptor (beta chain) has a handful of counts. No antigen is known for it. This entry is derived from a study of early T cells in non-severe SARS-CoV-2 infection. Study as a whole: It was bulk RNA from unsorted whole blood that was sequenced, and the chains were unpaired.

This CDR3 is built from 14 residues. V was pared by 4 bases and J by 4 bases, with 12 bases between. TCRdb reanalysed the 5' RACE reads using MiXCR and keeps one entry per CDR3 protein. The sample includes roughly 50,000 distinct CDR3 sequences, roughly 9.8% seen only once; the top ten take roughly 8.3%. Findings and limits, study-wide: VDJdb matching favored anti-spike CD8 responses, missing private and CD4 specificities.

This clonotype was sampled from an adult who was a healthcare worker with PCR-confirmed SARS-CoV-2 infection or an uninfected control (not recorded which). The sample was whole blood. The rearrangement uses TRBV12-3 or TRBV12-4 and TRBJ2-3; possibly TRBD1 for D (6 bases). The CDR3 nucleotides read TGTGCCAGCAGTTCCCTATCAGGGGCAGATACGCAGTATTTT. This gives the protein CASSSLSGADTQYF.